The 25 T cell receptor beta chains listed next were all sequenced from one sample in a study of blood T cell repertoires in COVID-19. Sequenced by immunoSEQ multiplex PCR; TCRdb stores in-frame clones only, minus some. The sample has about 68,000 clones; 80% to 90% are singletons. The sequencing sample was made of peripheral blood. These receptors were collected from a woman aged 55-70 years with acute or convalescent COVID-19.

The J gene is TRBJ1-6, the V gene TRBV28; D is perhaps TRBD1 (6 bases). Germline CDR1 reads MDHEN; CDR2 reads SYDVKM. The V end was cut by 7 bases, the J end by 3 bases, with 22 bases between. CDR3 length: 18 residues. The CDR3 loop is CASTGTGSEYNYNSPLHF. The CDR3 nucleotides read TGTGCCAGCACCGGAACAGGGTCTGAGTATAACTATAATTCACCCCTCCACTTT.

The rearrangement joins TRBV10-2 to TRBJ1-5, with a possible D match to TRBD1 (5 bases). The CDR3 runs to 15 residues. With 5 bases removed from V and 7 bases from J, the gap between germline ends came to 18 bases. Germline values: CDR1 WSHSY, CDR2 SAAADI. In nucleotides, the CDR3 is TGCGCCAGCAGTCAAACCCAGGGCTTAGGACAGCCCCAGCATTTT. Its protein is CASSQTQGLGQPQHF.

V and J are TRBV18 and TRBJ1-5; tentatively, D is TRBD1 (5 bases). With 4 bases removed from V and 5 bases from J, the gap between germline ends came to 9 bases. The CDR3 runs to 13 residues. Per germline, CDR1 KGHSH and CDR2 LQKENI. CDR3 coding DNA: TGTGCCAGCTCACACGGGGGGGATCAGCCCCAGCATTTT. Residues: CASSHGGDQPQHF.

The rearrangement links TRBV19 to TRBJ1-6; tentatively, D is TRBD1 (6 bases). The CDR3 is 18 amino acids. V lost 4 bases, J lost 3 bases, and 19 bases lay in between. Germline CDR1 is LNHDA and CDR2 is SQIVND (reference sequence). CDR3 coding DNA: TGTGCCAGTAGTAGTATCTCGGCAGGGGACATCTATAATTCACCCCTCCACTTT. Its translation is CASSSISAGDIYNSPLHF.

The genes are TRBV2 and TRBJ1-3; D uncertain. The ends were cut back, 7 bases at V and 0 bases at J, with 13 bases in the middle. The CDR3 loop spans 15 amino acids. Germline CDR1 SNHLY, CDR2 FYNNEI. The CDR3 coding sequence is TGTGCCAGCACCTCCGAGGGAATCTCTGGAAACACCATATATTTT. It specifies CASTSEGISGNTIYF.

The CDR3 region has the DNA TGTGCCATCAGTGAGAACAGCCAGCTCGACTACACCTTC. It codes for CAISENSQLDYTF. This chain links TRBV10-3 with TRBJ1-2; D remains unclear. CDR1 and CDR2 (germline): ENHRY, SYGVKD. This CDR3 comprises 13 residues. V was cut by 2 bases and J by 10 bases, with 14 bases left in between.

CDR3 in amino acids: CASSLSGRYNEQFF. In DNA, the CDR3 is TGTGCCAGCAGCCTTAGCGGGAGGTACAATGAGCAGTTCTTC. J is TRBJ2-1 and V is TRBV7-9, with 10 bases identical to TRBD2. With V trimmed by 5 bases and J by 4 bases, 2 bases remained unmatched. The CDR3 consists of 14 residues. Germline CDR1 reads SEHNR; CDR2 reads FQNEAQ (reference sequence). The full variable domain, its missing parts supplied by reference TRBV7-9 and TRBJ2-1, is DTGVSQNPRHKITKRGQNVTFRCDPISEHNRLYWYRQTLGQGPEFLTYFQNEAQLEKSRLLSDRFSAERPKGSFSTLEIQRTEQGDSAMYLCASSLSGRYNEQFFGPGTRLTVL.

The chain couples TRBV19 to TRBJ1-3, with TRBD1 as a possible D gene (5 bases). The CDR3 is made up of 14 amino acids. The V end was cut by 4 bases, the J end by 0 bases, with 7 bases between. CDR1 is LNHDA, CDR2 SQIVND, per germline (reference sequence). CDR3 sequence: CASSTGYSGNTIYF. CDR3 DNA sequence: TGTGCCAGTAGTACAGGGTACTCTGGAAACACCATATATTTT.

The CDR3 loop is CASSGTGPGYGYTF. CDR3 coding DNA: TGTGCCAGCAGTGGGACAGGGCCAGGCTATGGCTACACCTTC. The chain joins TRBV2 to TRBJ1-2, with 8 bases that match TRBD1. Unmatched junction bases numbered 5, after V lost 4 bases and J lost 4 bases. This CDR3 has 14 residues. The germline V gene encodes CDR1 SNHLY and CDR2 FYNNEI. Complete variable domain (other parts from reference TRBV2 and TRBJ1-2): EPEVTQTPSHQVTQMGQEVILRCVPISNHLYFYWYRQILGQKVEFLVSFYNNEISEKSEIFDDQFSVERPDGSNFTLKIRSTKLEDSAMYFCASSGTGPGYGYTFGSGTRLTVV.

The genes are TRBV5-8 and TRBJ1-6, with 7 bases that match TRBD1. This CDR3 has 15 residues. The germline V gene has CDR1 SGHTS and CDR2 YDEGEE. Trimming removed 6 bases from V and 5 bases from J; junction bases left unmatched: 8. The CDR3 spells CASNRGQAHNSPLHF. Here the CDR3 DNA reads TGTGCCAGCAATCGAGGACAGGCCCATAATTCACCCCTCCACTTT.

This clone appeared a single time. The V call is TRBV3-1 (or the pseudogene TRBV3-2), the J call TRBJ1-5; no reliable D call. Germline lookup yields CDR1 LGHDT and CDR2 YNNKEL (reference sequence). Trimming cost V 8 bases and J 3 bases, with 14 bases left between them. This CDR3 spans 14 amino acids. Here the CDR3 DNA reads TGTGCCAGCTCGAGTCAGGTTTTCAATCAGCCCCAGCATTTT. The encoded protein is CASSSQVFNQPQHF.

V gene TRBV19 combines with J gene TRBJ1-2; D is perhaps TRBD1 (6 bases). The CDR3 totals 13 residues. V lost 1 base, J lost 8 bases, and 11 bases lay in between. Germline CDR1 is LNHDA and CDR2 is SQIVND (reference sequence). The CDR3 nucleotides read TGTGCCAGTAGTATAGTCGGGGGGCTCGGCTACACCTTC. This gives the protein CASSIVGGLGYTF.

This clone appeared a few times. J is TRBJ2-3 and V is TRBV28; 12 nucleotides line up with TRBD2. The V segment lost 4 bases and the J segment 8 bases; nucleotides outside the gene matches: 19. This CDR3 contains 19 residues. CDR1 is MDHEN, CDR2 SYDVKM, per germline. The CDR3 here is CASSSLLPLSSGGAGTQYF. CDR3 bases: TGTGCCAGCAGTTCGCTACTACCCCTTTCTAGCGGGGGGGCGGGTACGCAGTATTTT.

In nucleotides, the CDR3 is TGTGCCAGCAGCTTGGCGTTTGGCTCCTATGGCTACACCTTC. Translated, it gives CASSLAFGSYGYTF. This chain links TRBV5-6 with TRBJ1-2; no clear D. The CDR3 sequence is 14 residues long. The germline gives CDR1 SGHDT, CDR2 YYEEEE. V shed 0 bases and J shed 4 bases, with 10 bases lying between them.

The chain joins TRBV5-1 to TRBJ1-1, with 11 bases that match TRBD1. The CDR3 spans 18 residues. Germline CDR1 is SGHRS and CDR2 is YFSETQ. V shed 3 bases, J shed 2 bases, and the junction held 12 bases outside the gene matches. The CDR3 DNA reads TGCGCCAGCAGCTATGGACGTAGGACAGGGGGCGCAAACACTGAAGCTTTCTTT. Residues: CASSYGRRTGGANTEAFF.

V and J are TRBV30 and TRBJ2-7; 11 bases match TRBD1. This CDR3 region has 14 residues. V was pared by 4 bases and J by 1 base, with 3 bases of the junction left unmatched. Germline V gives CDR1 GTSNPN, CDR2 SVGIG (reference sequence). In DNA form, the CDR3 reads TGTGCCTGGACCGGGACAGGGGGTTCCTACGAGCAGTACTTC. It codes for CAWTGTGGSYEQYF.

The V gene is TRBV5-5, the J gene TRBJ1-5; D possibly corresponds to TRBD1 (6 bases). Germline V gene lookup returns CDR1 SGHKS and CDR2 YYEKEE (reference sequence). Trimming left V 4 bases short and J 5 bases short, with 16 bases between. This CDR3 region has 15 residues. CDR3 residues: CASSPPDRPDQPQHF. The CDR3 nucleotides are TGTGCCAGCAGCCCACCGGACAGACCCGATCAGCCCCAGCATTTT.

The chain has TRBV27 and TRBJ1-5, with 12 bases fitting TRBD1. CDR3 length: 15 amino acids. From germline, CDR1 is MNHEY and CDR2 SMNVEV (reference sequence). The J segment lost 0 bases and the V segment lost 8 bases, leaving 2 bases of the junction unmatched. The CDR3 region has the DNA TGTGCCAGCTGGGACAGGGGGCTTAGCAATCAGCCCCAGCATTTT. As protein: CASWDRGLSNQPQHF.

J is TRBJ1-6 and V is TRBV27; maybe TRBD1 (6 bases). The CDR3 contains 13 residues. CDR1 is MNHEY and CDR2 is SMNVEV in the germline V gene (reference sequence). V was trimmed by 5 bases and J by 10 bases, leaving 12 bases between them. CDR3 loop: CASSLYRDSPLHF. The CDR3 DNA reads TGTGCCAGCAGTCTGTACAGGGACTCACCCCTCCACTTT.

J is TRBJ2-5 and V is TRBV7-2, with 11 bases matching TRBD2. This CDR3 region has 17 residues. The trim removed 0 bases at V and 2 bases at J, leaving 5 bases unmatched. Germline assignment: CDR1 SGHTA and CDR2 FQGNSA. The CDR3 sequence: CASSLAHTSGGQETQYF. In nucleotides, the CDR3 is TGTGCCAGCAGCTTAGCGCACACTAGCGGGGGTCAAGAGACCCAGTACTTC.

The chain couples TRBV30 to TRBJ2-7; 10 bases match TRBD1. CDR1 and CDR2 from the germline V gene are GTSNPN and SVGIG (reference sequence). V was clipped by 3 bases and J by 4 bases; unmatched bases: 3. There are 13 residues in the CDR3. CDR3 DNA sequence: TGTGCCTGGAGCCGGGACAGGGGTTACGAGCAGTACTTC. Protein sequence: CAWSRDRGYEQYF.

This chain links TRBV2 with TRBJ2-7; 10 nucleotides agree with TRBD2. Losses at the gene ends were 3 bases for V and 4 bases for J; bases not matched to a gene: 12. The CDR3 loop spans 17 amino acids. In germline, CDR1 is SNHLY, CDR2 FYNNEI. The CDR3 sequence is CASSDFVLAGETYEQYF. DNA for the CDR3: TGTGCCAGCAGTGATTTCGTCCTAGCGGGGGAAACTTACGAGCAGTACTTC. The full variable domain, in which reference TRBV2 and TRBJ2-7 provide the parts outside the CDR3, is EPEVTQTPSHQVTQMGQEVILRCVPISNHLYFYWYRQILGQKVEFLVSFYNNEISEKSEIFDDQFSVERPDGSNFTLKIRSTKLEDSAMYFCASSDFVLAGETYEQYFGPGTRLTVT.

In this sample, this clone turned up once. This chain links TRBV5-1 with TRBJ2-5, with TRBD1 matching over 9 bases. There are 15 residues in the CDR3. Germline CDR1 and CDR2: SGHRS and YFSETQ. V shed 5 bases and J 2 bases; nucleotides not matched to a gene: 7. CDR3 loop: CASSSGTGPQETQYF. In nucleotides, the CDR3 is TGCGCCAGCAGTTCCGGGACAGGGCCTCAAGAGACCCAGTACTTC.

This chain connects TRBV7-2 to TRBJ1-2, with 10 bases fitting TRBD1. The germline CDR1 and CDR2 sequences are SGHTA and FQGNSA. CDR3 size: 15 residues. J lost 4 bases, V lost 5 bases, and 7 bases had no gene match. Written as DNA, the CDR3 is TGTGCCAGCAGCCAGGACAGGGGGAGGTTCTATGGCTACACCTTC. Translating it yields CASSQDRGRFYGYTF.

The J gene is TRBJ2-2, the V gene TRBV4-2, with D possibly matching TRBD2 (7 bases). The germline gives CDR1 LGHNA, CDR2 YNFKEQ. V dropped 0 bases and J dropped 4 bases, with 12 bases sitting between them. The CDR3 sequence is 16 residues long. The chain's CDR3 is CASSQDRAGATGELFF. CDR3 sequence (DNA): TGTGCCAGCAGCCAAGATAGGGCGGGGGCCACCGGGGAGCTGTTTTTT.